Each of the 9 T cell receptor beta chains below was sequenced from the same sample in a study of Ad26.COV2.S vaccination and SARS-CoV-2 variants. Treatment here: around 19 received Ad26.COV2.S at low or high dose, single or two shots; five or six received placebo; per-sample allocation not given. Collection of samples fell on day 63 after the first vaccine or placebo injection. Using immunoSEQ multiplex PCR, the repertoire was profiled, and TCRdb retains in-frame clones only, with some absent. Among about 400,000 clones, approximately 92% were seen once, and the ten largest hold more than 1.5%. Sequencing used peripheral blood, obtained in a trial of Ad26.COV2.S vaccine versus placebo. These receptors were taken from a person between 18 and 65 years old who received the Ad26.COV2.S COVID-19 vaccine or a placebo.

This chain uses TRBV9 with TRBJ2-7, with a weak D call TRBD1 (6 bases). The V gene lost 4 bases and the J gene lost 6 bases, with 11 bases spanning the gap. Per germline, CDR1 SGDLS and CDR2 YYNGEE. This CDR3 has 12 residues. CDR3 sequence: CASSQQGSEQYF. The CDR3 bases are TGTGCCAGCAGCCAACAGGGTTCCGAGCAGTACTTC.

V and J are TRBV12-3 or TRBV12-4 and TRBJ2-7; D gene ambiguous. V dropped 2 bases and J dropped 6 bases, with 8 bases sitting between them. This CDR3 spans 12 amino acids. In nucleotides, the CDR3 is TGTGCCAGCAGTTTAAATGGTGGCGAGCAGTACTTC. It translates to CASSLNGGEQYF.

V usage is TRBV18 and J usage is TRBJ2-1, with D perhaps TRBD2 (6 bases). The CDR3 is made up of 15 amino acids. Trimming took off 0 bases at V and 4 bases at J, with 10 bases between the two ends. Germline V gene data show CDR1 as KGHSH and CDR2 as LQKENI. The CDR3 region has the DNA TGTGCCAGCTCACCACCAGGGGAGGTATACAATGAGCAGTTCTTC. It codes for CASSPPGEVYNEQFF.

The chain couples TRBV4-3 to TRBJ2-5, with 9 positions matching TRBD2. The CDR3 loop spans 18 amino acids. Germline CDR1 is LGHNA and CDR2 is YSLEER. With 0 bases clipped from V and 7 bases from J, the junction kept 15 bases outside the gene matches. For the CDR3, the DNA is TGCGCCAGCAGCCAAGATTATCAGGAGCGGGGGGAGGGTAGGACCCAGTACTTC. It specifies CASSQDYQERGEGRTQYF.

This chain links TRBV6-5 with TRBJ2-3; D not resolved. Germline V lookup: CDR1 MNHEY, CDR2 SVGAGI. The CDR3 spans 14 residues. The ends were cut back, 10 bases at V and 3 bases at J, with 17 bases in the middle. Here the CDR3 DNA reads TGTGCCACCAGACCCGGGTTTCGTACAGATACGCAGTATTTT. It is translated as CATRPGFRTDTQYF.

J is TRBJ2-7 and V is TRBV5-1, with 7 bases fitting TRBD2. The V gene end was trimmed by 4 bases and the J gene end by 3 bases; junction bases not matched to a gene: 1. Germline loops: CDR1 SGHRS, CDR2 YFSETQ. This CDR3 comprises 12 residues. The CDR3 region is CASSGDYYEQYF. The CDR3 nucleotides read TGCGCCAGCAGCGGGGACTACTACGAGCAGTACTTC.

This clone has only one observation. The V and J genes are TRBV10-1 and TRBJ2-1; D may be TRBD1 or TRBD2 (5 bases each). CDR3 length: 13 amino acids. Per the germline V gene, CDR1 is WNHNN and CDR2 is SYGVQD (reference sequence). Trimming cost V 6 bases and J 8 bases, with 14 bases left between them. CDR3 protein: CASRVSRGYEQFF. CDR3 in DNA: TGCGCCAGCAGGGTATCACGGGGCTATGAGCAGTTCTTC.

The CDR3 here is CASSDPAGPGPTYGYTF. DNA for the CDR3: TGTGCCAGCAGTGATCCCGCAGGACCGGGTCCTACATATGGCTACACCTTC. V gene TRBV25-1 combines with J gene TRBJ1-2; no reliable D call. Germline assignment: CDR1 MGHDK and CDR2 SYGVNS. This CDR3 has 17 amino acids. V lost 3 bases and J lost 5, with 22 bases in between.

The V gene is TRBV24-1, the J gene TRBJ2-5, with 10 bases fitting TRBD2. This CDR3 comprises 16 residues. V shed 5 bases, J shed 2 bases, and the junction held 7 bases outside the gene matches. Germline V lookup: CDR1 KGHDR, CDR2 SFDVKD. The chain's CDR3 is CATSAPSGGQQETQYF. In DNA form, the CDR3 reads TGTGCCACCAGTGCGCCTAGCGGGGGCCAACAAGAGACCCAGTACTTC.